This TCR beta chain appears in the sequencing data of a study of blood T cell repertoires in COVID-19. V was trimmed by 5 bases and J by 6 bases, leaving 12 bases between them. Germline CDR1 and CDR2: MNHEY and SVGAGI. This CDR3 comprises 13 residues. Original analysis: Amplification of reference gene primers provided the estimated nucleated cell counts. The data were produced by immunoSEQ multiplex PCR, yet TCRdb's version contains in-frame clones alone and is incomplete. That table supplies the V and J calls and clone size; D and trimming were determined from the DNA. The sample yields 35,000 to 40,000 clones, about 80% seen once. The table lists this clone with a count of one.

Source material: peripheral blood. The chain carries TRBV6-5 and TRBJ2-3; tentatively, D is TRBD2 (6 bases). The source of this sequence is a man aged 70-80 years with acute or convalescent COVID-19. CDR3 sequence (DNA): TGTGCCAGCAGTCGCCAACGGGAGGATACGCAGTATTTT. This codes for CASSRQREDTQYF.